A single sample is the source of the 20 T cell receptor beta chains below, sequenced in a study of blood T cell repertoires in COVID-19. Method: immunoSEQ multiplex PCR; TCRdb's copy keeps in-frame clones and lacks some. The data contain 200,000 to 250,000 clones, approximately 80% of them seen just once; the ten biggest clones take up 15% to 20%. Sequenced sample: peripheral blood. The source of these receptors is a woman older than 75 with active or convalescent COVID-19.

J is TRBJ2-7 and V is TRBV5-1; TRBD1 matches at 12 bases. This CDR3 spans 16 amino acids. V trimming: 0 bases; J trimming: 4 bases; junction bases outside the gene matches: 5. Germline CDR1 reads SGHRS; CDR2 reads YFSETQ. This CDR3 is CASSLDSGQGAYEQYF. The CDR3 bases are TGCGCCAGCAGCTTGGATTCGGGACAGGGGGCGTACGAGCAGTACTTC.

The V call is TRBV7-9, the J call TRBJ1-6; 10 nucleotides match TRBD1. Germline CDR1 is SEHNR and CDR2 is FQNEAQ (reference sequence). The CDR3 totals 17 residues. Germline trimming cut 5 bases from V and 10 bases from J; bases unmatched to any gene: 14. CDR3 sequence (DNA): TGTGCCAGCAGCCTTAACTACGGGACAGGGGTGGCCTCACCCCTCCACTTT. This codes for CASSLNYGTGVASPLHF.

The sample holds one count of this clone. The chain couples TRBV6-6 to TRBJ2-7; no clear D. This CDR3 has 14 residues. Per the germline V gene, CDR1 is MNHNY and CDR2 is SVGAGI (reference sequence). The V gene lost 6 bases and the J gene lost 6 bases, with 18 bases spanning the gap. CDR3 sequence: CASRGNTDLGEQYF. Here the CDR3 DNA reads TGTGCCAGCAGAGGAAACACAGACCTGGGCGAGCAGTACTTC.

The chain couples TRBV7-2 to TRBJ1-2; D gene unclear. This CDR3 comprises 16 residues. Germline loops: CDR1 SGHTA, CDR2 FQGNSA. V was pared by 1 base and J by 0 bases, with 12 bases between. Here the CDR3 reads CASSLDVGVTNYGYTF. DNA of the CDR3: TGTGCCAGCAGCTTAGATGTCGGGGTAACTAACTATGGCTACACCTTC.

This clone was seen once. The chain links TRBV6-5 to TRBJ1-2, with D hard to call. With 0 bases removed from V and 1 base from J, the gap between germline ends came to 9 bases. The CDR3 length is 15 residues. CDR1 MNHEY and CDR2 SVGAGI come from the germline V gene. The CDR3: CASSYSGDINYGYTF. CDR3 DNA sequence: TGTGCCAGCAGTTACTCCGGCGACATTAACTATGGCTACACCTTC.

This clone was detected once. This chain connects TRBV5-5 to TRBJ2-4; 9 bases agree with TRBD1. Germline V lookup: CDR1 SGHKS, CDR2 YYEKEE (reference sequence). This CDR3 comprises 13 residues. The ends lost 4 bases at V and 6 bases at J; junction bases unmatched: 2. The CDR3 reads CASSQGQGNIQYF. CDR3 sequence (DNA): TGTGCCAGCAGCCAGGGACAGGGAAACATTCAGTACTTC.

V gene TRBV3-1 (or the pseudogene TRBV3-2) combines with J gene TRBJ1-6; D remains unclear. Trimming took 0 bases from V and 0 from J, leaving 12 bases between them. Germline V lookup: CDR1 LGHDT, CDR2 YNNKEL (reference sequence). The CDR3 totals 18 residues. The CDR3, as DNA: TGTGCCAGCAGCCAAGATTATGGAGTAAGCTCCTATAATTCACCCCTCCACTTT. Its translation is CASSQDYGVSSYNSPLHF.

This sequence joins TRBV5-6 and TRBJ1-5; 7 bases match TRBD1. V dropped 0 bases and J dropped 2; count of bases not matched to a gene: 2. Looked up from germline, CDR1 is SGHDT and CDR2 is YYEEEE. The CDR3 is made up of 15 amino acids. The CDR3 sequence is CASSLGQGGNQPQHF. CDR3 coding DNA: TGTGCCAGCAGCTTGGGACAGGGCGGCAATCAGCCCCAGCATTTT.

CDR3 sequence reads: CASSYASGEQFF. The CDR3 region has the DNA TGTGCCAGCAGTTACGCCTCCGGTGAGCAGTTCTTC. The chain joins TRBV6-2 or TRBV6-3 to TRBJ2-1; D gene unclear. Trimming cost V 2 bases and J 9 bases, with 8 bases left between them. The CDR3 runs to 12 residues. CDR1 MNHEY and CDR2 SVGEGT come from the germline V gene.

The chain employs TRBV5-1 and TRBJ1-4, with D unresolved. The CDR3 sequence is 16 residues long. V was shortened by 0 bases and J by 0 bases, with 9 bases between the two germline ends. The germline V gene encodes CDR1 SGHRS and CDR2 YFSETQ. CDR3: CASSLGQTTTNEKLFF. The CDR3 DNA reads as TGCGCCAGCAGCTTGGGGCAGACTACAACTAATGAAAAACTGTTTTTT.

The chain recombines TRBV6-6 with TRBJ1-1, with TRBD1 as a possible D gene (5 bases). The germline V and J ends were trimmed by 5 bases and 5 bases, with 12 bases remaining between them. The CDR3 loop spans 13 amino acids. From germline, CDR1 is MNHNY and CDR2 SVGAGI (reference sequence). The CDR3 region is CASSPNQGTEAFF. CDR3 coding DNA: TGTGCCAGCAGTCCTAACCAGGGAACTGAAGCTTTCTTT.

The V and J genes are TRBV6-5 and TRBJ2-5; possibly TRBD1 for D (5 bases). The germline V gene has CDR1 MNHEY and CDR2 SVGAGI. Trimming stripped 7 bases from V and 6 bases from J, with 15 bases between. The CDR3 length is 13 residues. The CDR3 region has the DNA TGTGCCAGCAACGTGGATAAGGGGAAGACCCAGTACTTC. It translates to CASNVDKGKTQYF.

The chain is built from TRBV4-1 and TRBJ1-6; D unclear. The V end lost 4 bases, the J end lost 4 bases, and 14 bases lay between the germline ends. The CDR3 runs to 16 residues. The germline gives CDR1 MGHRA, CDR2 YSYEKL. The DNA of the CDR3 is TGCGCCAGCAGCCCGTTTGGAGGCGATTATAATTCACCCCTCCACTTT. Amino acid sequence: CASSPFGGDYNSPLHF.

The chain carries TRBV6-5 and TRBJ1-4; possibly TRBD1 for D (5 bases). Trimming shortened V by 6 bases and J by 6 bases, and 14 bases separated the two germline ends. CDR1 and CDR2 from the germline V gene are MNHEY and SVGAGI. The CDR3 runs to 14 residues. Written as DNA, the CDR3 is TGTGCCAGCAGGGTAATCGGGGGTCATGAAAAACTGTTTTTT. Amino acid sequence: CASRVIGGHEKLFF.

The rearrangement joins TRBV11-2 to TRBJ2-7, with TRBD2 identical over 8 bases. The length of the CDR3 is 16 residues. The germline V gene encodes CDR1 SGHAT and CDR2 FQNNGV. The V segment lost 1 base and the J segment 0 bases; nucleotides outside the gene matches: 5. The CDR3 coding sequence is TGTGCCAGCAGCTTAGCCCCAGCGGGAGCCTCCTACGAGCAGTACTTC. Translated: CASSLAPAGASYEQYF.

The genes are TRBV5-1 and TRBJ2-1; D perhaps matches TRBD2 (6 bases). Germline CDR1 is SGHRS and CDR2 is YFSETQ. Trimming cost V 1 base and J 5 bases, with 16 bases left between them. The CDR3 covers 16 residues. This CDR3 is CASSLNAGPLHNEQFF. The CDR3 nucleotides are TGCGCCAGCAGCTTGAACGCGGGACCACTACACAATGAGCAGTTCTTC.

This clone was detected once. V gene TRBV5-4 combines with J gene TRBJ2-7; 8 bases map to TRBD1. The J segment lost 6 bases and the V segment lost 0 bases, leaving 8 bases of the junction unmatched. Germline V gene data show CDR1 as SGHNT and CDR2 as YYREEE (reference sequence). The CDR3 spans 15 residues. The CDR3 sequence: CASSLGQGAHPEQYF. CDR3 in DNA: TGTGCCAGCAGCTTGGGTCAGGGGGCCCACCCCGAGCAGTACTTC.

The V and J genes are TRBV5-1 and TRBJ1-2; D unresolved. The V end was cut by 0 bases, the J end by 8 bases, with 11 bases between. The CDR3 sequence is 13 residues long. The germline CDR1 and CDR2 sequences are SGHRS and YFSETQ. CDR3 sequence: CASSLAGEGGYTF. DNA for the CDR3: TGCGCCAGCAGCTTGGCCGGGGAGGGAGGCTACACCTTC.

This chain connects TRBV6-5 to TRBJ1-1, with D unresolved. Germline lookup yields CDR1 MNHEY and CDR2 SVGAGI. This CDR3 region has 12 residues. Trimming pared 5 bases from V and 5 bases from J, leaving 9 bases between. CDR3 in DNA: TGTGCCAGCAGTCGGGAGATGACTGAAGCTTTCTTT. Protein: CASSREMTEAFF.

This clone was detected only once. J is TRBJ2-3 and V is TRBV5-6; 7 positions agree with TRBD2. V trimming: 2 bases; J trimming: 1 base; junction bases outside the gene matches: 13. The CDR3 extends over 18 amino acids. Germline CDR1 and CDR2: SGHDT and YYEEEE. CDR3 bases: TGTGCCAGCAGCTTATGGAGCGGGGCTAGGGGAGGCACAGATACGCAGTATTTT. Its translation is CASSLWSGARGGTDTQYF. The full variable domain, its missing parts supplied by reference TRBV5-6 and TRBJ2-3, is DAGVTQSPTHLIKTRGQQVTLRCSPKSGHDTVSWYQQALGQGPQFIFQYYEEEERQRGNFPDRFSGHQFPNYSSELNVNALLLGDSALYLCASSLWSGARGGTDTQYFGPGTRLTVL.